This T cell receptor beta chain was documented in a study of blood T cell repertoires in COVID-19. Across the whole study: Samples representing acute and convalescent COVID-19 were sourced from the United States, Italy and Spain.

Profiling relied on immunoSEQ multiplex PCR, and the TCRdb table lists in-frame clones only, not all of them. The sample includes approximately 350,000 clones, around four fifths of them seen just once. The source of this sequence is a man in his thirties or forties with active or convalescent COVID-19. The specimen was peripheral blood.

The CDR3 region has the DNA TGTGCCAGCAGCTTACTAGCGGGGGTCTCCTACAATGAGCAGTTCTTC. Translated, it gives CASSLLAGVSYNEQFF. The chain is built from TRBV7-2 and TRBJ2-1; the match to TRBD2 covers 10 bases. The V and J ends lost 2 bases and 0 bases, in that order; junction bases with no gene match: 1. The CDR3 length is 16 residues. Looked up from germline, CDR1 is SGHTA and CDR2 is FQGNSA.